The rows below give T cell receptor beta chains drawn from one sample of a study of blood T cell repertoires in COVID-19. TCRdb's table, derived via immunoSEQ multiplex PCR, lists solely in-frame clones and lacks some. Seen here are around 95,000 clones, about 80% observed once, and the top ten hold about an eighth. Specimen: peripheral blood. All receptors derive from a woman in her seventies with acute or convalescent COVID-19. Both conserved end residues are part of each CDR3. D genes are given only for firm matches. Only some rows state a clone size, as once, few, many or a class for expanded clones.

J	V	D	size	CDR3	DNA
TRBJ1-4	TRBV28	.	once	CASSFALGRDEKLFF	TGTGCCAGCAGTTTCGCCCTGGGGAGGGATGAAAAACTGTTTTTT
TRBJ1-2	TRBV6-1	.	.	CASSDRNYGYTF	TGTGCCAGCAGTGACAGAAACTATGGCTACACCTTC
TRBJ1-2	TRBV3-1/TRBV3-2	TRBD1	.	CASSPQGDSTGYTF	TGTGCCAGCTCCCCCCAGGGGGATTCAACTGGCTACACCTTC
TRBJ2-3	TRBV7-7	TRBD1	.	CASSYDRDTDTQYF	TGTGCCAGCAGCTACGACAGGGACACAGATACGCAGTATTTT
TRBJ1-2	TRBV6-5	.	few	CASTSPSAGNYGYTF	TGTGCCAGCACGTCTCCTTCGGCAGGAAACTATGGCTACACCTTC
TRBJ1-1	TRBV7-9	TRBD1	.	CASSADRTFSAFF	TGTGCCAGCAGCGCGGACAGGACATTTTCGGCTTTCTTT
TRBJ1-2	TRBV10-1	TRBD1	few	CASSDSPLPDRGLGGYTF	TGCGCCAGCAGTGACTCTCCCCTACCGGACAGGGGGCTCGGGGGCTACACCTTC
TRBJ1-6	TRBV5-1	TRBD1	.	CASSPGQGTPNSPLHF	TGCGCCAGCAGCCCGGGACAGGGTACCCCAAATTCACCCCTCCACTTT
TRBJ2-5	TRBV7-2	.	once	CASSLSRVETQYF	TGTGCCAGCAGCTTGAGCAGGGTTGAGACCCAGTACTTC
TRBJ1-2	TRBV9	TRBD1	.	CASSGRDRAPYGYTF	TGTGCCAGCAGCGGCCGGGACAGGGCGCCCTATGGCTACACCTTC
TRBJ1-3	TRBV5-4	.	.	CASSPSVSGNTIYF	TGTGCCAGCAGCCCCTCGGTCTCTGGAAACACCATATATTTT
TRBJ1-4	TRBV7-2	.	few	CASSLTGSATNEKLFF	TGTGCCAGCAGCTTAACAGGGAGCGCAACTAATGAAAAACTGTTTTTT
TRBJ1-2	TRBV11-2	.	.	CASSRPGTPPIYGYTF	TGTGCCAGCAGCCGGCCAGGGACACCGCCCATCTATGGCTACACCTTC
TRBJ2-5	TRBV7-8	.	.	CASSLGGRFLEKETQYF	TGTGCCAGCAGCTTAGGGGGGCGCTTCCTCGAAAAAGAGACCCAGTACTTC
TRBJ1-1	TRBV7-3	.	.	CASSPGTAEGDAFF	TGTGCCAGCAGCCCCGGGACGGCCGAGGGGGATGCTTTCTTT
TRBJ2-7	TRBV6-5	.	.	CASRKQPYEQYF	TGTGCCAGCAGGAAACAGCCCTACGAGCAGTACTTC
TRBJ1-2	TRBV18	TRBD1	.	CASSTLGTGDGYTF	TGTGCCAGCTCTACCCTCGGGACAGGGGATGGCTACACCTTC
TRBJ2-5	TRBV5-1	.	.	CASSGQQETQYF	TGCGCCAGCAGCGGCCAGCAAGAGACCCAGTACTTC
TRBJ1-1	TRBV12-3/TRBV12-4	.	.	CASRVGVATEAFF	TGTGCCAGCAGGGTCGGGGTTGCAACTGAAGCTTTCTTT
TRBJ2-5	TRBV24-1	.	once	CATSDPVRAETQYF	TGTGCCACCAGTGATCCCGTCAGGGCAGAGACCCAGTACTTC
TRBJ1-1	TRBV29-1	.	.	CSVAGQPDTEAFF	TGCAGCGTTGCCGGACAGCCAGACACTGAAGCTTTCTTT
TRBJ2-1	TRBV5-6	TRBD1	.	CASSPGGRDNEQFF	TGTGCCAGCAGCCCAGGGGGCCGCGACAATGAGCAGTTCTTC
TRBJ1-4	TRBV5-6	.	.	CASSRSTNEKLFF	TGTGCCAGCAGCCGGTCAACTAATGAAAAACTGTTTTTT
TRBJ2-3	TRBV6-1	.	.	CASSYGTTTDTQYF	TGTGCCAGCAGTTATGGGACAACAACGGATACGCAGTATTTT
TRBJ1-3	TRBV5-4	.	.	CASSLEGVGGNTIYF	TGTGCCAGCAGCTTGGAAGGGGTTGGAGGAAACACCATATATTTT
TRBJ2-5	TRBV5-1	TRBD2	.	CASSTTSGGTQETQYF	TGCGCCAGCAGCACGACTAGCGGGGGGACCCAAGAGACCCAGTACTTC
TRBJ1-1	TRBV2	.	.	CASTVGAGGTEAFF	TGTGCCAGCACCGTGGGGGCCGGAGGCACTGAAGCTTTCTTT
TRBJ2-2	TRBV5-1	.	.	CASSLQVQTANTGELFF	TGCGCCAGCAGCTTGCAAGTACAGACCGCGAACACCGGGGAGCTGTTTTTT
TRBJ1-1	TRBV19	TRBD1	.	CASSLATGTGNTEAFF	TGTGCCAGTAGTCTAGCGACAGGGACGGGAAACACTGAAGCTTTCTTT
TRBJ2-7	TRBV2	.	.	CASRRDRNTYEQYF	TGTGCCAGCCGGCGGGACAGAAATACTTACGAGCAGTACTTC
TRBJ1-1	TRBV7-9	.	.	CASSLASGREDTEAFF	TGTGCCAGCAGCTTAGCTTCCGGACGGGAGGATACTGAAGCTTTCTTT
TRBJ1-5	TRBV7-2	TRBD1	once	CASSPTGQGGQPQHF	TGTGCCAGCAGCCCCACGGGACAGGGGGGGCAGCCCCAGCATTTT
TRBJ2-1	TRBV3-1/TRBV3-2	TRBD1	.	CASSQDSWLDRAMGEQFF	TGTGCCAGCAGCCAAGATAGTTGGTTGGACAGGGCGATGGGTGAGCAGTTCTTC
TRBJ2-3	TRBV11-2	.	.	CASSLNRVTDTQYF	TGTGCCAGCAGCTTAAATCGCGTTACAGATACGCAGTATTTT
TRBJ1-2	TRBV27	.	.	CASSFYRDGYGYTF	TGTGCCAGCAGTTTTTACAGGGACGGGTATGGCTACACCTTC
TRBJ2-2	TRBV28	TRBD2	.	CASTILAGGPGTGELFF	TGTGCCAGCACCATACTAGCGGGGGGGCCGGGCACCGGGGAGCTGTTTTTT
TRBJ1-3	TRBV4-3	.	.	CASSQEAVGYSGNTIYF	TGCGCCAGCAGCCAAGAAGCGGTAGGGTACTCTGGAAACACCATATATTTT
TRBJ1-2	TRBV18	.	.	CASSPGWAGPYGYTF	TGTGCCAGCTCACCAGGCTGGGCAGGCCCTTATGGCTACACCTTC
TRBJ1-1	TRBV19	.	.	CASMEGHTEAFF	TGTGCCAGTATGGAGGGGCACACTGAAGCTTTCTTT
TRBJ1-4	TRBV3-1/TRBV3-2	TRBD1	once	CASSLGQGGEKLFF	TGTGCCAGCAGCCTCGGACAGGGTGGCGAAAAACTGTTTTTT
TRBJ2-2	TRBV7-6	.	few	CASSLKRELFF	TGTGCCAGCAGCTTAAAGAGGGAGTTGTTTTTT
TRBJ1-1	TRBV7-2	TRBD1	.	CASSPRRTGLGEAFF	TGTGCCAGCAGCCCAAGGAGGACAGGGCTCGGTGAAGCTTTCTTT
TRBJ2-6	TRBV13	TRBD1	.	CASSVDRAGANVLTF	TGTGCCAGCAGCGTGGACAGGGCTGGGGCCAACGTCCTGACTTTC
TRBJ1-5	TRBV18	TRBD1	.	CASSPGQDSQPQHF	TGTGCCAGCTCACCGGGACAGGACTCCCAGCCCCAGCATTTT
TRBJ2-2	TRBV3-1/TRBV3-2	.	.	CASSPQVHGELFF	TGTGCCAGCAGCCCCCAGGTACACGGGGAGCTGTTTTTT
TRBJ1-1	TRBV12-3/TRBV12-4	.	.	CASSLGQNTEAFF	TGTGCCAGCAGTTTGGGGCAGAACACTGAAGCTTTCTTT
TRBJ2-5	TRBV6-5	.	.	CASSYSIGLSGETQYF	TGTGCCAGCAGTTACTCGATTGGTTTGTCGGGGGAGACCCAGTACTTC
TRBJ1-4	TRBV6-5	.	.	CAGGYTNEKLFF	TGTGCCGGAGGGTATACTAATGAAAAACTGTTTTTT
TRBJ1-3	TRBV5-6	TRBD1	.	CASSAFARGLQPGNTIYF	TGTGCCAGCAGCGCCTTTGCCAGGGGGCTCCAGCCTGGAAACACCATATATTTT
TRBJ2-4	TRBV30	.	.	CAYQGKNIQYF	TGTGCCTACCAGGGGAAAAACATTCAGTACTTC
TRBJ1-2	TRBV15	.	.	CATSRDSGGGYTF	TGTGCCACCAGCAGAGATTCTGGGGGCGGCTACACCTTC
TRBJ2-2	TRBV3-1/TRBV3-2	.	.	CASSLERGLSGELFF	TGTGCCAGCAGCCTCGAACGGGGACTTTCCGGGGAGCTGTTTTTT
TRBJ1-5	TRBV9	TRBD1	.	CASSVGLGQGESNQPQHF	TGTGCCAGCAGCGTAGGTTTGGGACAGGGGGAAAGCAATCAGCCCCAGCATTTT
TRBJ1-1	TRBV6-5	TRBD1	.	CASRGGQARDTEAFF	TGTGCCAGCAGGGGGGGACAGGCAAGGGACACTGAAGCTTTCTTT
TRBJ2-1	TRBV3-1/TRBV3-2	TRBD2	.	CASSQALLAGRGEQFF	TGTGCCAGCAGCCAGGCACTACTAGCGGGAAGAGGTGAGCAGTTCTTC
TRBJ1-1	TRBV30	TRBD1	.	CAATTGDNTEAFF	TGTGCCGCAACCACAGGGGACAACACTGAAGCTTTCTTT
TRBJ1-1	TRBV5-1	TRBD1	few	CASSWGDRANTEAFF	TGCGCCAGCAGCTGGGGGGACAGGGCGAACACTGAAGCTTTCTTT
TRBJ1-4	TRBV7-2	.	.	CASSFGTRNEKLFF	TGTGCCAGCAGCTTTGGCACACGTAATGAAAAACTGTTTTTT